A selection of T cell receptor beta chains follows, all from one sample in a study of T cells in Graves' hyperthyroidism and ophthalmopathy. One entry per CDR3 protein, called by TCRdb with MiXCR from the multiplex PCR reads. The table records about 600,000 distinct CDR3 sequences, about 16% of them present only once. Sequencing used blood. These receptors came from a middle-aged woman with Graves' ophthalmopathy. CDR3s include the opening cysteine and the closing phenylalanine or tryptophan. The order of the fields is clone size, V gene, J gene, D gene, CDR3 DNA, CDR3 protein. The D gene is left open where the match is weak. The size entry is marked missing in some rows and otherwise reads once, few, many or a size class.

-	TRBV10-2	TRBJ2-5	-	TGCGCCAGCAGTGTTTGGACGGGAGTCCAAGAGACCCAGTACTTC	CASSVWTGVQETQYF
many	TRBV7-2	TRBJ2-3	-	TGTGCCAGCAGCTTAGCGCCGGCCCTCTTATCTAGCACAGATACGCAGTATTTT	CASSLAPALLSSTDTQYF
many	TRBV10-2	TRBJ1-5	-	TGCGCCAGCAGTGAGGAGGGAAGGGAAAAGCCCCAGCATTTT	CASSEEGREKPQHF
many	TRBV18	TRBJ2-7	-	TGTGCCAGCTCACCACCCGAAGTCTACGAGCAGTACTTC	CASSPPEVYEQYF
many	TRBV7-9	TRBJ2-7	TRBD1	TGTGCCAGCAGCCGGACAGGGGGTACCTACGAGCAGTACTTC	CASSRTGGTYEQYF
few	TRBV27	TRBJ2-6	-	TGTGCCAGCAGGAGGTCTTACCACGGGGCCAACGTCCTGACTTTC	CASRRSYHGANVLTF
many	TRBV28	TRBJ1-2	TRBD1	TGTGCCAGCAGTTCAAGGGACAGGGCTAACTATGGCTACACCTTC	CASSSRDRANYGYTF
few	TRBV10-3	TRBJ2-1	-	TGTGCCATCAGCGGAGCCCTCAGGGGCCAAGCTGAGCAGTTCTTC	CAISGALRGQAEQFF
few	TRBV5-1	TRBJ1-1	-	TGCGCCAGCCAAGGACGGACGAACACTGAAGCTTTCTTT	CASQGRTNTEAFF
few	TRBV6-1	TRBJ1-2	-	TGTGCCTCCAAACGCGCGGGTTTTTTTGGCTACACCTTC	CASKRAGFFGYTF
-	TRBV5-1	TRBJ1-2	TRBD1	TGCGCCAGCAGCCGACAGGGGTCTCCTGATGGCTACACCTTC	CASSRQGSPDGYTF
few	TRBV7-9	TRBJ1-1	TRBD1	TGTGCCAGCAGCTTTAGGGGAATTGACAGGGGTACTGAAGCTTTCTTT	CASSFRGIDRGTEAFF
-	TRBV10-3	TRBJ2-5	TRBD2	TGTGCCATCAGTGACCCCGGGCTAGCGGGAGAGGCCCAGTACTTC	CAISDPGLAGEAQYF
many	TRBV28	TRBJ2-1	-	TGTGCCAGCAGCGGGGGACGGACTTACAATGAGCAGTTCTTC	CASSGGRTYNEQFF
few	TRBV6-1	TRBJ2-7	-	TGTGCCAGCAGTGAAGCCGGCAGGGGGGCAACCTACGAGCAGTACTTC	CASSEAGRGATYEQYF
many	TRBV7-8	TRBJ1-1	-	TGTGCCAGCAGCAACGGTCCCGGGACATTGAACACTGAAGCTTTCTTT	CASSNGPGTLNTEAFF
-	TRBV30	TRBJ2-7	-	TGTGCCGGACATGGGGCTTCAACCTACGAGCAGTACTTC	CAGHGASTYEQYF
many	TRBV29-1	TRBJ2-3	TRBD1	TGCAGCGTCCCGGGACAGGCCACAGATACGCAGTATTTT	CSVPGQATDTQYF
-	TRBV29-1	TRBJ2-1	TRBD1	TGCAGCGTTCGGGACAGGGGGAATGAGCAGTTCTTC	CSVRDRGNEQFF
-	TRBV5-1	TRBJ2-2	-	TGCGCCAGCACCGTTTCCCAGGGGGTGTCCGGGGGGCTGTTTTTT	CASTVSQGVSGGLFF
-	TRBV7-6	TRBJ1-1	-	TGTGCCAGCCTCATAGGGGATGAAGCTTTCTTT	CASLIGDEAFF
-	TRBV20-1	TRBJ1-5	-	TGCAGTGCTAGCGGTACTGAGATGACTGATAGCAATCAGCCCCAGCATTTT	CSASGTEMTDSNQPQHF
-	TRBV6-1	TRBJ2-2	-	TGTGCCAGCATCCCTCCGCGAGATGGGAACACCGGGGAGCTGTTTTTT	CASIPPRDGNTGELFF
-	TRBV6-6	TRBJ2-3	-	TGTGCCAGCAGTTACGTCGCGCCGAGGGAAACAGATACGCAGTATTTT	CASSYVAPRETDTQYF
many	TRBV12-3/TRBV12-4	TRBJ2-1	TRBD1	TGTGCCAGCAGTTTCGACAGGGGGCGGAATGAGCAGTTCTTC	CASSFDRGRNEQFF